Sequencing of this TCR beta chain was carried out in a study of blood T cell repertoires in COVID-19. About the research overall: Spain, Italy and the United States supplied samples that represented acute and convalescent COVID-19. T cells, B-cell-depleted T cells, or PBMCs supplied cDNA or gDNA.

Methods used by the authors: Scientists estimated how many nucleated cells there were by amplifying reference gene primers. This table comes from immunoSEQ multiplex PCR, and its TCRdb copy is limited to in-frame clones, with some not included. V and J calls and clone size are those listed in that table; D and trimming were worked out from the DNA. The sample lists 67,000 or so clones; around 83% were seen once. Between the trimmed V and J ends, which lost 3 bases and 0 bases, there was a span of 17 bases. Germline-derived CDR1 and CDR2 are KGHSH and LQKENI. The CDR3 has 17 amino acids. The sample was peripheral blood. The J gene is TRBJ1-2, the V gene TRBV18; D might be TRBD1 (6 bases). The clonotype originates from a man between 65 and 79 years old with acute or convalescent COVID-19. This CDR3 is CASSPTGTSQANYGYTF. CDR3 in DNA: TGTGCCAGCTCACCGACGGGGACATCACAAGCTAACTATGGCTACACCTTC.